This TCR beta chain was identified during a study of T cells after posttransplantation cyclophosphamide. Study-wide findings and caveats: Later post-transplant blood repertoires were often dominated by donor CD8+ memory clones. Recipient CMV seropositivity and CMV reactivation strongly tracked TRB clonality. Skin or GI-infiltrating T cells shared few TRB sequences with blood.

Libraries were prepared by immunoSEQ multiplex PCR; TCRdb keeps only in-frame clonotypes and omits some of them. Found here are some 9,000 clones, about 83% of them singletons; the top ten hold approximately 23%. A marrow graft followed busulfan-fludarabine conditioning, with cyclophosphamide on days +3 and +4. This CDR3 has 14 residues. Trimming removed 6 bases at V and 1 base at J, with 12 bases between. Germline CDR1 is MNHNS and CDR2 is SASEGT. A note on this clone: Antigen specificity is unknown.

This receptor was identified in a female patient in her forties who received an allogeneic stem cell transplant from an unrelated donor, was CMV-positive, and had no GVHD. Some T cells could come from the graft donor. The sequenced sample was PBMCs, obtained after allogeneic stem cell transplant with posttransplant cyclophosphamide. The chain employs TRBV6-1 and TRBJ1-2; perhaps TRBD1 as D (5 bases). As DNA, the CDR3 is TGTGCCAGCAGCCCCGACAGCGATAACTATGGCTACACCTTC. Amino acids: CASSPDSDNYGYTF.